These 24 T cell receptor beta chains came from one sample sequenced in a study of T cell responses to AZD1222 COVID-19 vaccine. Sequencing was performed with immunoSEQ multiplex PCR; in TCRdb, only in-frame clones are kept and a portion is missing. The sample consists of 100,000 to 150,000 clones, 70% to 90% of them appearing once. The source was peripheral blood, collected on day 0 of AZD1222 vaccination. Every receptor here comes from an adult in good health.

The rearrangement links TRBV12-5 to TRBJ2-7; D gene unclear. Trimming removed 1 base at V and 3 bases at J, with 16 bases between. The CDR3 loop spans 16 amino acids. Per the germline V gene, CDR1 is LGHNT and CDR2 is FRNRAP. The chain's CDR3 is CASGLDLGPPGYEQYF. In DNA, the CDR3 is TGTGCTAGTGGTTTGGACCTAGGGCCCCCGGGCTACGAGCAGTACTTC.

The V call is TRBV19, the J call TRBJ2-3; D perhaps matches TRBD2 (6 bases). The CDR3 sequence is 12 residues long. The germline CDR1 and CDR2 sequences are LNHDA and SQIVND (reference sequence). Trimming cost V 2 bases and J 8 bases, with 8 bases left between them. The CDR3 DNA follows: TGTGCCAGTAGTATATCAGCGGGTACGCAGTATTTT. As protein: CASSISAGTQYF. Complete variable domain (other parts from reference TRBV19 and TRBJ2-3): DGGITQSPKYLFRKEGQNVTLSCEQNLNHDAMYWYRQDPGQGLRLIYYSQIVNDFQKGDIAEGYSVSREKKESFPLTVTSAQKNPTAFYLCASSISAGTQYFGPGTRLTVL.

The chain employs TRBV19 and TRBJ2-7, with a weak D call TRBD1 (6 bases). V gave up 3 bases and J gave up 1 base, with 13 bases separating them. Germline CDR1 and CDR2: LNHDA and SQIVND (reference sequence). CDR3 length: 15 amino acids. The CDR3 reads CASSMGRGGSYEQYF. CDR3 DNA: TGTGCCAGTAGTATGGGCAGGGGCGGGTCCTACGAGCAGTACTTC.

The chain joins TRBV10-3 to TRBJ1-1; weak D call: TRBD1 (6 bases). With 0 bases removed from V and 3 bases from J, the gap between germline ends came to 11 bases. The CDR3 length is 15 residues. The germline CDR1 and CDR2 sequences are ENHRY and SYGVKD. CDR3 sequence reads: CAISESTGGHTEAFF. The CDR3 region has the DNA TGTGCCATCAGTGAGTCGACGGGGGGCCACACTGAAGCTTTCTTT.

The V call is TRBV24-1, the J call TRBJ1-2; D is unclear. Germline loops: CDR1 KGHDR, CDR2 SFDVKD. V lost 4 bases and J 0 bases, leaving 8 bases between the germline ends. This CDR3 has 14 amino acids. In DNA form, the CDR3 reads TGTGCCACCAGTGAAACGGGTGCTAACTATGGCTACACCTTC. The encoded protein is CATSETGANYGYTF.

This clone occurred once. V and J are TRBV18 and TRBJ2-3; D gene uncertain. Trimming took 0 bases from V and 4 from J, leaving 8 bases between them. Germline V lookup: CDR1 KGHSH, CDR2 LQKENI. This CDR3 is built from 14 residues. CDR3 in amino acids: CASSPPRQPDTQYF. CDR3 in DNA: TGTGCCAGCTCACCACCCAGGCAACCAGATACGCAGTATTTT.

The V gene is TRBV28, the J gene TRBJ2-7, with D perhaps matching TRBD1 (5 bases). Germline CDR1 and CDR2: MDHEN and SYDVKM. The V end lost 5 bases, the J end lost 4 bases, and 21 bases lay between the germline ends. The CDR3 covers 16 residues. CDR3 in amino acids: CASSPRLGQGSYEQYF. CDR3 coding DNA: TGTGCCAGCAGTCCACGCCTTGGGCAGGGCTCTTACGAGCAGTACTTC.

The V call is TRBV4-3, the J call TRBJ2-1, with D perhaps TRBD2 (6 bases). The CDR3 loop spans 16 amino acids. V lost 2 bases to trimming and J lost 4 bases, with 15 bases between them. Germline values: CDR1 LGHNA, CDR2 YSLEER. The CDR3 here is CASSQFSRESYNEQFF. Here the CDR3 DNA reads TGCGCCAGCAGCCAATTTTCACGGGAGAGTTACAATGAGCAGTTCTTC.

This clone was observed a handful of times. The chain carries TRBV7-2 and TRBJ1-5; D call uncertain. The CDR3 runs 13 residues. Germline lookup yields CDR1 SGHTA and CDR2 FQGNSA. Trimming took 7 bases from V and 4 from J, leaving 11 bases between them. In DNA form, the CDR3 reads TGTGCCAGCACTTGGGGTTTGAATCAGCCCCAGCATTTT. It specifies CASTWGLNQPQHF.

This clone was seen a handful of times. The chain joins TRBV19 to TRBJ2-7, with TRBD2 matching over 8 bases. The germline V gene has CDR1 LNHDA and CDR2 SQIVND (reference sequence). V trimming: 3 bases; J trimming: 0 bases; junction bases outside the gene matches: 4. CDR3 length: 15 residues. DNA of the CDR3: TGTGCCAGTAGTATGCTAGCGGGTAGCTCCTACGAGCAGTACTTC. Protein: CASSMLAGSSYEQYF.

This clone came up a few times. This sequence joins TRBV27 and TRBJ2-1; 8 bases line up with TRBD1. Germline V gene sequence: CDR1 MNHEY, CDR2 SMNVEV (reference sequence). The CDR3 length is 13 residues. The trim removed 6 bases at V and 6 bases at J, leaving 4 bases unmatched. Here the CDR3 DNA reads TGTGCCAGCAGGACAGGGGCGATCAATGAGCAGTTCTTC. It specifies CASRTGAINEQFF.

This chain joins TRBV19 and TRBJ1-5, with D uncertain. Per germline, CDR1 LNHDA and CDR2 SQIVND (reference sequence). The CDR3 sequence is 13 residues long. V was shortened by 5 bases and J by 10 bases, with 15 bases between the two germline ends. In DNA form, the CDR3 reads TGTGCCAGTAGTGGTACCGTCATTGAACCCCAGCATTTT. This sequence encodes CASSGTVIEPQHF.

This clone was detected only a few times. The rearrangement uses TRBV6-6 and TRBJ2-1; D unclear. The CDR3 runs 12 residues. Germline V lookup: CDR1 MNHNY, CDR2 SVGAGI (reference sequence). Deletions cut 2 bases from V and 4 bases from J, with 3 bases between. In nucleotides, the CDR3 is TGTGCCAGCAGTTACCCGTACAATGAGCAGTTCTTC. Translation: CASSYPYNEQFF.

This rearrangement joins TRBV19 to TRBJ2-1; possibly TRBD1 for D (5 bases). V lost 5 bases, J lost 9 bases, and 14 bases lay in between. This CDR3 comprises 13 residues. CDR1 is LNHDA, CDR2 SQIVND, per germline (reference sequence). The CDR3 nucleotides read TGTGCCAGTAGTCCAGGGTGGACACCTGAGCAGTTCTTC. Its protein is CASSPGWTPEQFF.

The chain links TRBV6-1 to TRBJ1-2; tentative D call: TRBD1 (5 bases). The V and J ends lost 2 bases and 3 bases respectively, with 13 bases between them. Germline-derived CDR1 and CDR2 are MNHNS and SASEGT. There are 15 residues in the CDR3. Here the CDR3 DNA reads TGTGCCAGCAGTGAAATTATCGGCAGGGACTATGGCTACACCTTC. As protein: CASSEIIGRDYGYTF.

The chain is built from TRBV12-5 and TRBJ2-5; 10 bases line up with TRBD1. Trimming cost V 5 bases and J 5 bases; bases outside gene matches: 8. Germline CDR1 LGHNT, CDR2 FRNRAP. There are 15 residues in the CDR3. In DNA, the CDR3 is TGTGCTAGTGGTCCCGGGACAGGGGATGTGGAGACCCAGTACTTC. Translating gives CASGPGTGDVETQYF.

Concerning this clone itself: The same CDR3 is also encoded by other DNA sequences in this sample. The chain combines TRBV6-2 or TRBV6-3 with TRBJ2-7; unclear D gene. Trimming removed 5 bases at V and 1 base at J, with 3 bases between. The germline CDR1 and CDR2 sequences are MNHEY and SVGEGT. This CDR3 contains 11 residues. The CDR3: CASSPSYEQYF. The CDR3 region has the DNA TGTGCCAGCAGTCCATCCTACGAGCAGTACTTC.

Only one count was recorded for this clone. V gene TRBV7-8 combines with J gene TRBJ2-7; a possible D gene is TRBD2 (6 bases). This CDR3 spans 18 amino acids. Germline V CDR1 and CDR2: SGHVS, FQNEAQ. Trimming cost V 5 bases and J 1 base, with 24 bases left between them. CDR3 amino acids: CASSPRDATWRGSYEQYF. DNA for the CDR3: TGTGCCAGCAGCCCCCGGGATGCGACTTGGCGGGGTTCCTACGAGCAGTACTTC.

The chain uses TRBV7-3 and TRBJ2-3, with 8 positions matching TRBD1. The germline gives CDR1 SGHTA, CDR2 FQGTGA. There are 15 residues in the CDR3. J gave up 4 bases and V 5 bases, and 8 bases lay outside the gene matches. The CDR3 DNA sequence: TGTGCCAGCAGCCCGACAGGGGCGCACTCAGATACGCAGTATTTT. Translated: CASSPTGAHSDTQYF.

V is TRBV6-5 and J is TRBJ1-5; D unresolved. The CDR3 loop spans 15 amino acids. Germline-derived CDR1 and CDR2 are MNHEY and SVGAGI. V dropped 0 bases and J dropped 3 bases, with 9 bases sitting between them. Here the CDR3 DNA reads TGTGCCAGCAGTTACTCGGGAGGTTCCAATCAGCCCCAGCATTTT. As protein: CASSYSGGSNQPQHF.

The chain carries TRBV11-3 and TRBJ2-3; 13 bases line up with TRBD2. Trimming removed 0 bases from V and 7 bases from J; junction bases left unmatched: 10. The CDR3 extends over 18 amino acids. Germline V gives CDR1 SGHNT, CDR2 YENEEA. The CDR3 DNA follows: TGTGCCAGCAGCTTAGAGAATAGGACTAGCGGGGGTCTGTATACGCAGTATTTT. Protein sequence: CASSLENRTSGGLYTQYF. The full variable domain, its missing parts supplied by reference TRBV11-3 and TRBJ2-3, is EAGVVQSPRYKIIEKKQPVAFWCNPISGHNTLYWYLQNLGQGPELLIRYENEEAVDDSQLPKDRFSAERLKGVDSTLKIQPAELGDSAVYLCASSLENRTSGGLYTQYFGPGTRLTVL.

The rearrangement uses TRBV4-1 and TRBJ2-7; D gene unclear. The CDR3 length is 13 residues. Per the germline V gene, CDR1 is MGHRA and CDR2 is YSYEKL. The ends were cut back, 4 bases at V and 2 bases at J, with 9 bases in the middle. CDR3 sequence (DNA): TGCGCCAGCAGCCGCAGTAGTACCTACGAGCAGTACTTC. This codes for CASSRSSTYEQYF.

This clone appeared a single time. The chain joins TRBV2 to TRBJ1-2; D is unresolved. Germline lookup yields CDR1 SNHLY and CDR2 FYNNEI. The CDR3 has 11 amino acids. V lost 4 bases and J 7 bases, leaving 7 bases between the germline ends. The CDR3 nucleotides are TGTGCCAGCAGTGGACGGGCTGGCTACACCTTC. It specifies CASSGRAGYTF. Variable domain in full (rest from reference TRBV2 and TRBJ1-2): EPEVTQTPSHQVTQMGQEVILRCVPISNHLYFYWYRQILGQKVEFLVSFYNNEISEKSEIFDDQFSVERPDGSNFTLKIRSTKLEDSAMYFCASSGRAGYTFGSGTRLTVV.

Here the CDR3 DNA reads TGTGCCACCAGTGATTTTCCCGGGACTGAAGCTTTCTTT. Translated: CATSDFPGTEAFF. The chain employs TRBV24-1 and TRBJ1-1, with D hard to call. Germline V gene sequence: CDR1 KGHDR, CDR2 SFDVKD. The CDR3 consists of 13 residues. V was shortened by 1 base and J by 5 bases, with 7 bases between the two germline ends.